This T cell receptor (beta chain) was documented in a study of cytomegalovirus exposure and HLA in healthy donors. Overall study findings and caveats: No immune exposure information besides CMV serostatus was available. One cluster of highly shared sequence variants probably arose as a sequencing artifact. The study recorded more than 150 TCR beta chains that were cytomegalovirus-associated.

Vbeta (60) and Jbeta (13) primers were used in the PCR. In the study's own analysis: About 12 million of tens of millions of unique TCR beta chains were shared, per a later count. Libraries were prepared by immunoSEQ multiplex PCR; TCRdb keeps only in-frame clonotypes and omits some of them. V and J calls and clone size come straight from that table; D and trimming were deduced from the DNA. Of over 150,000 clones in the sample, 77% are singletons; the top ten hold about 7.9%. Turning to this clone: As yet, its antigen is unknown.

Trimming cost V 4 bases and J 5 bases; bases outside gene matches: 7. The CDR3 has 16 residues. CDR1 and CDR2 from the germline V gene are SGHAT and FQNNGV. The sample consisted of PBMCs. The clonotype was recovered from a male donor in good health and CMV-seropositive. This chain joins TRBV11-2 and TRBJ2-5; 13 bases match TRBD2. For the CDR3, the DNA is TGTGCCAGCAGCTCAGGACTAGCGGGGGCCGGGGAGACCCAGTACTTC. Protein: CASSSGLAGAGETQYF.